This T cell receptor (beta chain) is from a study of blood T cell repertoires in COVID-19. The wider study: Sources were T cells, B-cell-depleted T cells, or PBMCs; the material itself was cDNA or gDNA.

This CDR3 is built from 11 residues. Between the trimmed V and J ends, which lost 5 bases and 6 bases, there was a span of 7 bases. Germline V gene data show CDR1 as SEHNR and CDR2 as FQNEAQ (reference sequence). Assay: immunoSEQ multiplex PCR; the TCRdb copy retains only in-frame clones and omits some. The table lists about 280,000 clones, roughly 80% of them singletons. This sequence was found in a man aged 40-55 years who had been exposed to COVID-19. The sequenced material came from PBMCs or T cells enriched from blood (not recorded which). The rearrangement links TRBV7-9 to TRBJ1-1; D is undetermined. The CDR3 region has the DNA TGTGCCAGCAGCAGTCGAGCTGAAGCTTTCTTT. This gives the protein CASSSRAEAFF.